The 3 T cell receptor beta chains given below trace back to one sample, sequenced in a study of OX40 agonist ivuxolimab in advanced cancers. Sequencing used immunoSEQ multiplex PCR; TCRdb keeps in-frame clones, though not all of them. The sample consists of about 99,000 clones, about 96% of them appearing once. The specimen was CD4+ or CD8+ T cells sorted from blood, collected in a trial of the OX40 agonist ivuxolimab. The source of these receptors is an adult with an advanced solid tumor such as melanoma, head and neck, liver or kidney cancer.

The V gene is TRBV7-6, the J gene TRBJ2-5; TRBD1 matches 12 bases. After removal of 4 bases from V and 5 bases from J, the junction contained 8 bases not matched to a gene. Germline assignment: CDR1 SGHVS and CDR2 FNYEAQ. This CDR3 has 16 residues. This CDR3 reads CASSSLGQGAKETQYF. DNA of the CDR3: TGTGCCAGCAGCTCACTGGGACAGGGGGCAAAGGAGACCCAGTACTTC.

This clone was found once. The chain joins TRBV9 to TRBJ2-7; TRBD2 is a possible D gene (5 bases). This CDR3 comprises 15 residues. V lost 3 bases and J lost 6, with 19 bases in between. Germline-derived CDR1 and CDR2 are SGDLS and YYNGEE. The CDR3 protein is CASSGFERGGGEQYF. The DNA for the CDR3 is TGTGCCAGCAGCGGCTTTGAGAGAGGCGGAGGCGAGCAGTACTTC.

The chain has TRBV29-1 and TRBJ1-2; the D gene is possibly TRBD1 (5 bases). CDR1 and CDR2 (germline): SQVTM, ANQGSEA. This CDR3 comprises 13 residues. Between the trimmed V and J ends, which lost 6 bases and 6 bases, there was a span of 17 bases. CDR3 residues: CSVSGGTSNGYTF. The CDR3 nucleotides are TGCAGCGTCTCGGGTGGGACTTCGAATGGCTACACCTTC. The complete variable domain, with remaining parts taken from reference TRBV29-1 and TRBJ1-2, reads SAVISQKPSRDICQRGTSLTIQCQVDSQVTMMFWYRQQPGQSLTLIATANQGSEATYESGFVIDKFPISRPNLTFSTLTVSNMSPEDSSIYLCSVSGGTSNGYTFGSGTRLTVV.